The present T cell receptor (beta chain) was sequenced within a study of blood T cell repertoires in COVID-19. This CDR3 region has 13 residues. The germline V and J ends were trimmed by 0 bases and 8 bases, with 11 bases remaining between them. The germline V gene encodes CDR1 SGHRS and CDR2 YFSETQ. Authors' processing steps: Estimates of nucleated cell counts were drawn from the amplification of reference gene primers. Libraries were prepared by immunoSEQ multiplex PCR; TCRdb keeps only in-frame clonotypes and omits some of them. V, J and clone size reflect that table, while D and trimming were determined from the DNA. The sample holds just over 350,000 clones, approximately 86% seen once.

Material for sequencing was peripheral blood. This sequence was found in a woman aged 55-69 years with COVID-19, enrolled during active disease. The chain couples TRBV5-1 to TRBJ1-2; the D gene is possibly TRBD1 (5 bases). The CDR3 region has the DNA TGCGCCAGCAGCTTGGACAGGTTACGGGGCTACACCTTC. The encoded protein is CASSLDRLRGYTF.